This T cell receptor (beta chain) was sequenced during a study of regulatory T cells in long-lasting Graves disease. Looking at the study overall: More than 5 years of antithyroid drugs with positive TSH receptor antibodies defined persistent Graves' disease. Study-level points and caveats: Sample size, which was small, may have reduced accuracy. There were preferences for TRBV28, TRBJ1-2 and TRBJ2-5 in persistent disease.

About this clonotype: What it binds is unknown.

Trimming took off 2 bases at V and 4 bases at J, with 8 bases between the two ends. Germline CDR1 MNHEY, CDR2 SVGEGT. CDR3 length: 14 residues. Libraries of TCR beta came from iRepertoire HTBI primers plus Arm-PCR of CDR3 regions. TCRdb used MiXCR to reprocess the multiplex PCR reads, holding one entry per CDR3 protein. The sample holds around 400,000 distinct CDR3 sequences; roughly 23% are singletons and the top ten take roughly an eighth. Stated time point: persistent/refractory GD, antithyroid drugs over 5 years with positive TRAb. PBMC-derived RNA was used for the TCR library. Per American Thyroid Association guidelines, Graves' disease was diagnosed.

Sequenced material: peripheral blood mononuclear cells (PBMCs), taken when the disease was refractory, from a patient treated with antithyroid drugs. The chain is built from TRBV6-2 or TRBV6-3 and TRBJ2-2, with D uncertain. This receptor was obtained from a female donor with Graves disease. CDR3 amino acids: CASSYRRGTGELFF. The CDR3 DNA follows: TGTGCCAGCAGTTACAGGCGCGGCACCGGGGAGCTGTTTTTT.